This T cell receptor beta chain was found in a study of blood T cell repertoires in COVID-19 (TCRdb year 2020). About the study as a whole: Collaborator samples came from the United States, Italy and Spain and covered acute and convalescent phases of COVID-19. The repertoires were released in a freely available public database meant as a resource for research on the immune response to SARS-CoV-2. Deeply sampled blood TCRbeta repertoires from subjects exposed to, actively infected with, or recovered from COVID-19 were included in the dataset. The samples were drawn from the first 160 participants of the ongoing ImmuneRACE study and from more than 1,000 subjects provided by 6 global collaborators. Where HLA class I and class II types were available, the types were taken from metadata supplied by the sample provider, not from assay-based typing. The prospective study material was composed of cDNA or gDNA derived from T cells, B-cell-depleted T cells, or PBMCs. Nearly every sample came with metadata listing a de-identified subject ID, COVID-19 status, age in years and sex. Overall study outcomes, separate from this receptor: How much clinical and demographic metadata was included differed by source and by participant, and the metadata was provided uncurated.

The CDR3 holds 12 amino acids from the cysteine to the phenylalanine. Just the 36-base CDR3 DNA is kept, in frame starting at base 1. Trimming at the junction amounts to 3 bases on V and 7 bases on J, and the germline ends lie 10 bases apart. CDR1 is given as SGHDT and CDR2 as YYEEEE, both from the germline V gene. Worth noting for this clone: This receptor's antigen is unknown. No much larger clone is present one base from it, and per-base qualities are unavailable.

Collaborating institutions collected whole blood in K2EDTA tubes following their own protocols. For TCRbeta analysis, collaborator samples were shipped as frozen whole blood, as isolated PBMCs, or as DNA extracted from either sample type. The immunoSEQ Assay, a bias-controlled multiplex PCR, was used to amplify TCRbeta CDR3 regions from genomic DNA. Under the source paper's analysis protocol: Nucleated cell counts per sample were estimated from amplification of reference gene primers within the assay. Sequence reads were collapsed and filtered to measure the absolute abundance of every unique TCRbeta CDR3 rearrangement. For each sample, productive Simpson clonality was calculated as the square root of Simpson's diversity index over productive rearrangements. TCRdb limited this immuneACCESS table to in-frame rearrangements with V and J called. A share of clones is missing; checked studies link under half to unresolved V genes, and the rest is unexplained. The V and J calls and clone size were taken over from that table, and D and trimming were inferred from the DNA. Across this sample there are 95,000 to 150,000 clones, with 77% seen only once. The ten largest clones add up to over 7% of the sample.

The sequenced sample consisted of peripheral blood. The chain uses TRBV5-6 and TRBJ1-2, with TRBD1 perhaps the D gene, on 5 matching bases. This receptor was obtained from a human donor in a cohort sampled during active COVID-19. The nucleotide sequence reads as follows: TGTGCCAGCAGCTCGTGGGGGGGTGGCTACACCTTC. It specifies CASSSWGGGYTF.